The clone carrying this TCR beta chain was observed a handful of times. Antigen unknown. In TCRdb, the reads were re-called with MiXCR into one record per CDR3 protein. The sample gives approximately 590,000 distinct CDR3 sequences, 40% of which show up once; 48% is in the top ten. This specimen comes from a study of T cell repertoires in cytomegalovirus infection. Study overall: Selected CMV epitopes included recently identified HLA-C-restricted ones as well as well-studied HLA-B-restricted ones. Indications of both CMV infection and matching HLA type were provided by public TCR beta signatures. Study-level points and caveats: Dominant in the ex vivo response were TCR beta clonotypes restricted by HLA-C and specific for CMV.

CDR1 is MNHNS, CDR2 SASEGT, per germline. Trimming took off 5 bases at V and 6 bases at J, with 17 bases between the two ends. The CDR3 is 15 residues long. This TCR was sampled from a human donor in good health (CMV status not recorded). Some clones in this sample may be carry-over from other donors' samples. Here the sequenced sample was cultured PBMCs, taken from culture after CMV antigen stimulation. V is TRBV6-1 and J is TRBJ2-1, with D unresolved. The CDR3 here is CASSYASVAGNEQFF. The CDR3 DNA reads TGTGCCAGCAGTTACGCGTCAGTTGCTGGCAATGAGCAGTTCTTC.